This T cell receptor (beta chain) is from a study of blood T cell repertoires in COVID-19. CDR1 and CDR2 (germline): SGDLS, YYNGEE. Trimming left V 3 bases short and J 2 bases short, with 12 bases between. The length of the CDR3 is 15 residues. This clone was seen more than once but under ten times. Only in-frame clones appear in the TCRdb table, and some are missing; sequencing was by immunoSEQ multiplex PCR. This sample carries just over 50,000 clones, roughly 90% of them seen once, and the ten largest clones take approximately 15%. The clonotype originates from a human donor with active COVID-19. The donor label of this sample is uncertain. This sequence joins TRBV9 and TRBJ1-5, with a possible D match to TRBD1 (5 bases). The specimen was peripheral blood. The DNA of the CDR3 is TGTGCCAGCAGCGGGGGCTTGGGCGGCAATCAGCCCCAGCATTTT. Translating gives CASSGGLGGNQPQHF.